The 28 T cell receptor beta chains below all came from one sample that was sequenced in a study of blood T cell repertoires in COVID-19. Sequenced by immunoSEQ multiplex PCR; TCRdb stores in-frame clones only, minus some. The sample carries 190,000 or so clones, 85% to 90% recorded once. Sequencing was done on a sample of PBMCs or T cells enriched from blood (not recorded which). These receptors were collected from a man between 25 and 39 years old who had recovered from COVID-19.

The V call is TRBV5-4, the J call TRBJ2-5; 10 positions match TRBD2. CDR3 length equals 15 residues. Germline values: CDR1 SGHNT, CDR2 YYREEE (reference sequence). V gave up 2 bases and J gave up 5 bases; unmatched junction bases: 6. The CDR3 DNA sequence: TGTGCCAGCAGCTTTCTAGCGGGAGACCTGGAGACCCAGTACTTC. It yields the protein CASSFLAGDLETQYF. The full variable domain, with the rest looked up from reference TRBV5-4 and TRBJ2-5, is ETGVTQSPTHLIKTRGQQVTLRCSSQSGHNTVSWYQQALGQGPQFIFQYYREEENGRGNFPPRFSGLQFPNYSSELNVNALELDDSALYLCASSFLAGDLETQYFGPGTRLLVL.

This clone was observed a handful of times. This rearrangement joins TRBV9 to TRBJ2-5; 8 bases fit TRBD2. V gave up 0 bases and J gave up 5 bases; unmatched junction bases: 3. CDR1 and CDR2 from the germline V gene are SGDLS and YYNGEE. This CDR3 has 14 residues. Here the CDR3 reads CASSVVAGSETQYF. For the CDR3, the DNA is TGTGCCAGCAGCGTAGTAGCGGGGAGTGAGACCCAGTACTTC. The full variable domain, rest sourced from reference TRBV9 and TRBJ2-5, is DSGVTQTPKHLITATGQRVTLRCSPRSGDLSVYWYQQSLDQGLQFLIQYYNGEERAKGNILERFSAQQFPDLHSELNLSSLELGDSALYFCASSVVAGSETQYFGPGTRLLVL.

This clone was counted between two and nine times. The rearrangement links TRBV5-1 to TRBJ2-7; possible D gene TRBD1, 6 bases. CDR1 is SGHRS, CDR2 YFSETQ, per germline. Trimming left V 4 bases short and J 5 bases short, with 13 bases between. This CDR3 has 13 amino acids. Here the CDR3 reads CASSDHRVDEQYF. In DNA, the CDR3 is TGCGCCAGCAGCGACCACAGGGTGGACGAGCAGTACTTC.

This chain links TRBV27 with TRBJ2-5; the match to TRBD1 covers 9 bases. Germline CDR1 MNHEY, CDR2 SMNVEV (reference sequence). CDR3 length: 17 residues. The V gene end was trimmed by 3 bases and the J gene end by 4 bases; junction bases not matched to a gene: 12. CDR3 coding DNA: TGTGCCAGCAGTTTGACCGTACAGGGGGCTGAAGCAGAGACCCAGTACTTC. Residues: CASSLTVQGAEAETQYF.

This clone was picked up a small number of times. The genes are TRBV28 and TRBJ1-5, with no clear D. The V and J ends lost 3 bases and 5 bases respectively, with 23 bases between them. The CDR3 contains 18 residues. Germline V gene data show CDR1 as MDHEN and CDR2 as SYDVKM. Here the CDR3 reads CASSFFQWEAPRYQPQHF. CDR3 DNA: TGTGCCAGCAGTTTTTTCCAATGGGAGGCCCCTCGCTATCAGCCCCAGCATTTT.

V gene TRBV18 combines with J gene TRBJ2-7, with D perhaps matching TRBD2 (5 bases). Trimming pared 0 bases from V and 2 bases from J, leaving 14 bases between. This CDR3 is 16 amino acids long. Germline-derived CDR1 and CDR2 are KGHSH and LQKENI. The CDR3 here is CASSPPGLRDPYEQYF. CDR3 in DNA: TGTGCCAGCTCACCACCAGGGTTGAGGGATCCCTACGAGCAGTACTTC.

CDR3 sequence (DNA): TGTGCCAGCAGCGCGCGTTACGAGCAGTACTTC. It is translated as CASSARYEQYF. The chain links TRBV7-2 to TRBJ2-7, with no clear D. Trimming left V 5 bases short and J 4 bases short, with 6 bases between. The germline CDR1 and CDR2 sequences are SGHTA and FQGNSA. CDR3 size: 11 residues.

The chain combines TRBV28 with TRBJ1-4; TRBD1 matches at 8 bases. J gave up 8 bases and V 10 bases, and 9 bases lay outside the gene matches. CDR1 and CDR2 from the germline V gene are MDHEN and SYDVKM. The CDR3 covers 13 residues. CDR3 protein: CATRQGPQEKLFF. CDR3 bases: TGTGCCACCCGACAGGGGCCTCAGGAAAAACTGTTTTTT.

The CDR3 nucleotides read TGTGCCAGCAGCTTAGTCAGGGCAGGAAACACCATATATTTT. Amino acids: CASSLVRAGNTIYF. This chain uses TRBV11-2 with TRBJ1-3, with D tentatively TRBD1 (5 bases). Trimming took 1 base from V and 4 from J, leaving 8 bases between them. The length of the CDR3 is 14 residues. The germline V gene encodes CDR1 SGHAT and CDR2 FQNNGV.

The V call is TRBV18, the J call TRBJ2-6; maybe TRBD2 (5 bases). CDR1 KGHSH and CDR2 LQKENI come from the germline V gene. V shed 0 bases and J shed 0 bases, with 6 bases lying between them. The CDR3 loop spans 16 amino acids. The CDR3: CASSPPGSSGANVLTF. The CDR3 DNA follows: TGTGCCAGCTCACCACCGGGGAGCTCTGGGGCCAACGTCCTGACTTTC.

V gene TRBV11-2 combines with J gene TRBJ2-6, with D maybe TRBD1 (6 bases). The germline gives CDR1 SGHAT, CDR2 FQNNGV. This CDR3 spans 18 amino acids. V dropped 4 bases and J dropped 0 bases, with 16 bases sitting between them. The CDR3 loop is CASSSPTGPSSGANVLTF. The CDR3 DNA follows: TGTGCCAGCAGCTCGCCGACAGGACCTTCCTCTGGGGCCAACGTCCTGACTTTC.

This sequence joins TRBV30 and TRBJ2-5; 7 bases are shared with TRBD2. This CDR3 has 12 residues. Trimming removed 4 bases from V and 14 bases from J; junction bases left unmatched: 13. The germline V gene encodes CDR1 GTSNPN and CDR2 SVGIG (reference sequence). The CDR3 DNA reads TGTGCCTGGAACCGTGCGGGACTATCGATCTACTTC. Translating it yields CAWNRAGLSIYF. Using reference TRBV30 and TRBJ2-5 for the parts outside the CDR3, the full variable domain is SQTIHQWPATLVQPVGSPLSLECTVEGTSNPNLYWYRQAAGRGLQLLFYSVGIGQISSEVPQNLSASRPQDRQFILSSKKLLLSDSGFYLCAWNRAGLSIYFGPGTRLLVL.

This chain joins TRBV30 and TRBJ1-4; D may be TRBD1 (5 bases). The germline V and J ends were trimmed by 2 bases and 8 bases, with 18 bases remaining between them. Germline V CDR1 and CDR2: GTSNPN, SVGIG (reference sequence). The CDR3 runs to 15 residues. The CDR3 sequence is CAWSWFTGPPEKLFF. The CDR3 DNA follows: TGTGCCTGGAGTTGGTTTACAGGCCCGCCAGAAAAACTGTTTTTT.

J is TRBJ1-3 and V is TRBV10-1; D not certain. CDR1 is WNHNN and CDR2 is SYGVQD in the germline V gene (reference sequence). This CDR3 is built from 16 residues. Trimming left V 0 bases short and J 0 bases short, with 9 bases between. This CDR3 is CASSESTGSSGNTIYF. The DNA for the CDR3 is TGCGCCAGCAGTGAGTCGACGGGGAGCTCTGGAAACACCATATATTTT.

The V gene is TRBV7-6, the J gene TRBJ2-7; TRBD1 matches at 11 bases. The CDR3 totals 16 residues. The junction had 4 bases not matched to a gene; V was cut back by 3 bases and J by 0 bases. Germline lookup yields CDR1 SGHVS and CDR2 FNYEAQ. CDR3 coding DNA: TGTGCCAGCAGCTTGGAGGGACAGGGGGGCTCCTACGAGCAGTACTTC. It codes for CASSLEGQGGSYEQYF.

J is TRBJ2-2 and V is TRBV11-3, with D perhaps TRBD1 (6 bases). There are 13 residues in the CDR3. V gave up 3 bases and J gave up 7 bases, with 9 bases separating them. CDR1 and CDR2 (germline): SGHNT, YENEEA. The CDR3 DNA reads as TGTGCCAGCAGCTTGAAAGGGGGCGGGGAGCTGTTTTTT. It codes for CASSLKGGGELFF.

The genes are TRBV7-2 and TRBJ2-7, with D possibly matching TRBD1 (5 bases). From germline, CDR1 is SGHTA and CDR2 FQGNSA. The CDR3 spans 14 residues. Trimming pared 5 bases from V and 0 bases from J, leaving 11 bases between. CDR3 coding DNA: TGTGCCAGCAGCACACGGACAAGCTCCTACGAGCAGTACTTC. It yields the protein CASSTRTSSYEQYF.

The gene calls are TRBV30 and TRBJ1-3; no reliable D call. Trimming took off 5 bases at V and 2 bases at J, with 13 bases between the two ends. The V gene's germline CDR1 is GTSNPN and CDR2 SVGIG (reference sequence). This CDR3 contains 14 residues. CDR3 sequence (DNA): TGTGCCTGGTCTCCGGGTCTCGCTGGAAACACCATATATTTT. It yields the protein CAWSPGLAGNTIYF.

The genes are TRBV6-1 and TRBJ1-1, with TRBD1 matching over 11 bases. V gave up 1 base and J gave up 4 bases; unmatched junction bases: 8. There are 17 residues in the CDR3. The germline V gene has CDR1 MNHNS and CDR2 SASEGT. The CDR3 DNA reads TGTGCCAGCAGTGAAGTGAGGACAGGGGGCTCAATCACTGAAGCTTTCTTT. Protein product: CASSEVRTGGSITEAFF.

For the CDR3, the DNA is TGTGCCAGTAGTATTCGAGGGCGGACTAACTATGGCTACACCTTC. This gives the protein CASSIRGRTNYGYTF. This chain links TRBV19 with TRBJ1-2; no reliable D call. Trimming removed 3 bases from V and 0 bases from J, with 11 bases in between. Per germline, CDR1 LNHDA and CDR2 SQIVND (reference sequence). The CDR3 has 15 amino acids. The whole variable domain, remainder taken from reference TRBV19 and TRBJ1-2, is DGGITQSPKYLFRKEGQNVTLSCEQNLNHDAMYWYRQDPGQGLRLIYYSQIVNDFQKGDIAEGYSVSREKKESFPLTVTSAQKNPTAFYLCASSIRGRTNYGYTFGSGTRLTVV.

V is TRBV7-8 and J is TRBJ1-1; D unclear. The germline V gene encodes CDR1 SGHVS and CDR2 FQNEAQ. CDR3 length: 14 amino acids. Trimming shortened V by 1 base and J by 1 base, and 7 bases separated the two germline ends. The CDR3 nucleotides are TGTGCCAGCAGCTTAGTCGGTAGGAACACTGAAGCTTTCTTT. This translates into CASSLVGRNTEAFF. The complete variable domain, with remaining parts taken from reference TRBV7-8 and TRBJ1-1, reads GAGVSQSPRYKVAKRGQDVALRCDPISGHVSLFWYQQALGQGPEFLTYFQNEAQLDKSGLPSDRFFAERPEGSVSTLKIQRTQQEDSAVYLCASSLVGRNTEAFFGQGTRLTVV.

The rearrangement uses TRBV7-2 and TRBJ2-1; perhaps TRBD2 as D (5 bases). Germline V CDR1 and CDR2: SGHTA, FQGNSA. Trimming left V 1 base short and J 2 bases short, with 9 bases between. CDR3 length: 15 residues. The CDR3 coding sequence is TGTGCCAGCAGCTTAGAGGAGGTAACCTACAATGAGCAGTTCTTC. The encoded protein is CASSLEEVTYNEQFF.

V usage is TRBV10-2 and J usage is TRBJ2-7; D ambiguous. Trimming stripped 3 bases from V and 4 bases from J, with 16 bases between. Germline-derived CDR1 and CDR2 are WSHSY and SAAADI. The CDR3 runs 15 residues. CDR3 loop: CASSDSMRRPYEQYF. The DNA for the CDR3 is TGCGCCAGCAGTGATTCGATGCGGCGCCCTTACGAGCAGTACTTC.

This chain connects TRBV19 to TRBJ1-2; no reliable D call. Trimming removed 6 bases from V and 4 bases from J, with 24 bases in between. Per germline, CDR1 LNHDA and CDR2 SQIVND (reference sequence). CDR3 length: 17 residues. CDR3: CASSSTDTPYHLYGYTF. The CDR3 DNA is TGTGCCAGTAGCAGCACAGACACCCCTTACCACCTCTATGGCTACACCTTC.

CDR3 in DNA: TGCGCCAGCAGCCGGGAACAGGGGCGAAACACTGAAGCTTTCTTT. Residues: CASSREQGRNTEAFF. The chain recombines TRBV5-1 with TRBJ1-1, with TRBD1 matching over 7 bases. Germline-derived CDR1 and CDR2 are SGHRS and YFSETQ. This CDR3 spans 15 amino acids. V dropped 4 bases and J dropped 2; count of bases not matched to a gene: 8.

This clone has just one count. The J gene is TRBJ1-6, the V gene TRBV5-1, with 7 bases identical to TRBD1. V lost 0 bases and J lost 4; bases outside the gene matches: 1. The germline V gene has CDR1 SGHRS and CDR2 YFSETQ. The CDR3 loop spans 15 amino acids. In DNA, the CDR3 is TGCGCCAGCAGCTTGGAGGGACAGTATAATTCACCCCTCCACTTT. Translation: CASSLEGQYNSPLHF.

The rearrangement joins TRBV5-5 to TRBJ2-2, with D unresolved. Looked up from germline, CDR1 is SGHKS and CDR2 is YYEKEE (reference sequence). V was shortened by 3 bases and J by 8 bases, with 8 bases between the two germline ends. This CDR3 spans 12 amino acids. CDR3 in amino acids: CASSSFSGELFF. The CDR3 bases are TGTGCCAGCAGCTCTTTCTCTGGGGAGCTGTTTTTT.

The chain couples TRBV19 to TRBJ2-7, with a weak D call TRBD1 (6 bases). This CDR3 has 16 residues. Per germline, CDR1 LNHDA and CDR2 SQIVND (reference sequence). The V and J ends lost 2 bases and 4 bases respectively, with 18 bases between them. The CDR3 DNA reads TGTGCCAGTAGTATAAAGTTGGAACAGGGTCGTTACGAGCAGTACTTC. Translation: CASSIKLEQGRYEQYF. The full variable domain, its missing parts supplied by reference TRBV19 and TRBJ2-7, is DGGITQSPKYLFRKEGQNVTLSCEQNLNHDAMYWYRQDPGQGLRLIYYSQIVNDFQKGDIAEGYSVSREKKESFPLTVTSAQKNPTAFYLCASSIKLEQGRYEQYFGPGTRLTVT.